This T cell receptor (beta chain) was sequenced in a study of cytomegalovirus exposure and HLA in healthy donors. Study results and limitations: A subsequent analysis found that TCR clusters from the first cohort also tended to co-occur in the roughly 120 validation repertoires, with about 93% of cluster scores above 0.

This CDR3 region has 15 residues. Germline loops: CDR1 LGHNA, CDR2 YNFKEQ. V gave up 2 bases and J gave up 5 bases; unmatched junction bases: 7. The protocol was immunoSEQ multiplex PCR, while the TCRdb copy is restricted to in-frame clones and leaves out a portion. The sample includes under 250,000 clones, around nine tenths of them seen just once. The donors were members of the validation cohort, which comprised 120 subjects and was separate from the first cohort of roughly 700 subjects. About this clone itself: The antigen is unknown.

The gene calls are TRBV4-2 and TRBJ1-1, with 8 positions matching TRBD1. The sequence came from a woman in her late teens or twenties in good health and CMV-seropositive. The specimen was PBMCs. The CDR3 reads CASSQMTGASTEAFF. The CDR3, as DNA: TGTGCCAGCAGCCAAATGACAGGGGCGAGTACTGAAGCTTTCTTT.